Below, one TCR beta chain is given with its context. Its target is unknown. V was shortened by 0 bases and J by 6 bases, with 15 bases between the two germline ends. Germline CDR1 reads MNHEY; CDR2 reads SVGAGI. This CDR3 comprises 15 residues. It was with 60 Vbeta and 13 Jbeta primers that the PCR ran. This table comes from immunoSEQ multiplex PCR, and its TCRdb copy is limited to in-frame clones, with some not included. Found here are some 140,000 clones, about three quarters of them singletons; the top ten hold around 1.2%. This sample is part of a study of cytomegalovirus exposure and HLA in healthy donors. The study's findings and limits: A later analysis found most CMV-associated TCR beta chains apparently HLA-restricted.

The clonotype originates from a woman between 35 and 50 years old in good health and CMV-seronegative. Specimen: PBMCs. J is TRBJ2-7 and V is TRBV6-5; tentative D call: TRBD1 (5 bases). CDR3 in DNA: TGTGCCAGCAGTTACTCGGGGCAGGGTGAATCCGAGCAGTACTTC. Encoded protein: CASSYSGQGESEQYF.